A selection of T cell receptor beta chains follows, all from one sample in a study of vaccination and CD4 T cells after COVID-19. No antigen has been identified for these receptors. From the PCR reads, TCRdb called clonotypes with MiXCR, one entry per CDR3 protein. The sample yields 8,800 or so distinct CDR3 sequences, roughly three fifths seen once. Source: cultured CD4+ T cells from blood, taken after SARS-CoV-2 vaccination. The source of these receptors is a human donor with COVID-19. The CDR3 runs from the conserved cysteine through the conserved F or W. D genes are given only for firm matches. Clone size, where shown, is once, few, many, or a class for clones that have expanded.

TGTGCCAGCGTCGGACAGCCTATGAACACTGAAGCTTTCTTT	CASVGQPMNTEAFF	-	TRBV7-3	TRBJ1-1	-
TGTGCCAGCAGAAAGACAGTTGCGGATGGCTACACCTTC	CASRKTVADGYTF	few	TRBV6-1	TRBJ1-2	-
TGTGCCAGCAGCCCCCCCACCCTCGGCAATCAGCCCCAGCATTTT	CASSPPTLGNQPQHF	once	TRBV6-1	TRBJ1-5	-
TGTGCCAGCAGCTTGGAACGGACACGTAGTGGCTACACCTTC	CASSLERTRSGYTF	-	TRBV5-4	TRBJ1-2	-
TGCAGTGCTAGAAGAGCTACAGGGACGAACACTGAAGCTTTCTTT	CSARRATGTNTEAFF	-	TRBV20-1	TRBJ1-1	-
TGCGCCAGCACTCCGGTGGAGCCCACAGATACGCAGTATTTT	CASTPVEPTDTQYF	-	TRBV10-2	TRBJ2-3	-
TGCAGTGCCCCGGACAGAATCTTGAGAGAGACCCAGTACTTC	CSAPDRILRETQYF	-	TRBV20-1	TRBJ2-5	-
TGTGCCTGGAGTAAGATAGACCATCAGCCCCAGCATTTT	CAWSKIDHQPQHF	few	TRBV30	TRBJ1-5	-
TGTGCCAGCACCTCCGGGATCCCGGACACCGGGGAGCTGTTTTTT	CASTSGIPDTGELFF	-	TRBV9	TRBJ2-2	-
TGTGCCAGCAGTGAACAGGGTTCCGCCACTGAAGCTTTCTTT	CASSEQGSATEAFF	-	TRBV6-1	TRBJ1-1	-
TGTGCCAGTTCCGGACAGTGGGATCAGCCCCAGCATTTT	CASSGQWDQPQHF	-	TRBV19	TRBJ1-5	-
TGTGCCACCAGCGCCCCCGGACAGGGAGTCTCCTACGAGCAGTACTTC	CATSAPGQGVSYEQYF	-	TRBV15	TRBJ2-7	TRBD1
TGTGCCAGTAGTATAGGACAGGGATCCGCAGAGACCCAGTACTTC	CASSIGQGSAETQYF	-	TRBV19	TRBJ2-5	TRBD1
TGCAGTGCTCGTAAGGGGACAGTGACGGACCAGCCCCAGCATTTT	CSARKGTVTDQPQHF	-	TRBV20-1	TRBJ1-5	TRBD1
TGTGCCAGCCGACTGGACTCTTTGAGCTCCTACAATGAGCAGTTCTTC	CASRLDSLSSYNEQFF	-	TRBV6-4	TRBJ2-1	-
TGTGCTAGCAGCACCTCCGGGCTAGCTGAGACCCAGTACTTC	CASSTSGLAETQYF	-	TRBV7-7	TRBJ2-5	-
TGCAGTGCTAGCGACAGGGTTCTGAACACAGATACGCAGTATTTT	CSASDRVLNTDTQYF	-	TRBV20-1	TRBJ2-3	TRBD1
TGTGCCAGTAGTATTCCGCTCGGGGGGCGCGGGGGAGAGCAGTTCTTC	CASSIPLGGRGGEQFF	large	TRBV19	TRBJ2-1	-
TGCAGTGCTAGAGTTCCTGAGAGGGCTTATGGCTACACCTTC	CSARVPERAYGYTF	-	TRBV20-1	TRBJ1-2	-
TGCAGCGTTGCTTCTGGGACAGGGGTCCTCTCCTACGAGCAGTACTTC	CSVASGTGVLSYEQYF	-	TRBV29-1	TRBJ2-7	TRBD1
TGTGCCAGCAGCCCTAGGGCGGGGACTAGCGGGGGGTATCAATACGAGCAGTACTTC	CASSPRAGTSGGYQYEQYF	-	TRBV6-1	TRBJ2-7	TRBD2
TGCAGTGCTAGAGTGGGGCAGCGCCAAGAGACCCAGTACTTC	CSARVGQRQETQYF	few	TRBV20-1	TRBJ2-5	-
TGCAGTGCTAGGCCAGGGGGCAACAATCAGCCCCAGCATTTT	CSARPGGNNQPQHF	-	TRBV20-1	TRBJ1-5	TRBD1
TGTGCCAGCAGCTTGAGCGTTCGAGGGGGCGATGCTGGCTACACCTTC	CASSLSVRGGDAGYTF	-	TRBV5-8	TRBJ1-2	TRBD1
TGTGCCAGCAGTTATCCCCTGGTCGGGGGCACAGATACGCAGTATTTT	CASSYPLVGGTDTQYF	once	TRBV6-5	TRBJ2-3	-
TGTGCCAGCTCAACCGGGGGACAGGGGCTCGGCTACACCTTC	CASSTGGQGLGYTF	-	TRBV6-1	TRBJ1-2	TRBD1
TGCGCCAGCAGCCCAGACAGGGGGGGGAACACTGAAGCTTTCTTT	CASSPDRGGNTEAFF	-	TRBV5-1	TRBJ1-1	TRBD1
TGTGCCAGCAGTTACTCGAGACAGGGTCGAACTGAAGCTTTCTTT	CASSYSRQGRTEAFF	-	TRBV6-5	TRBJ1-1	TRBD1
TGTGCCAGCAGCCCCGGACAGCTTAATTCACCCCTCCACTTT	CASSPGQLNSPLHF	-	TRBV7-2	TRBJ1-6	-
TGTGCCAGCAGTTTAACAGAAATAAGAGTGGAAGCTTTCTTT	CASSLTEIRVEAFF	once	TRBV27	TRBJ1-1	-
TGTGCCAGCAGTAGGACTAGCGGGGGGGTCGGCTCCTACAATGAGCAGTTCTTC	CASSRTSGGVGSYNEQFF	-	TRBV6-2/TRBV6-3	TRBJ2-1	TRBD2
TGTGCCAGCAGTGAAGTTTGGAATGAGCAGTTCTTC	CASSEVWNEQFF	-	TRBV6-1	TRBJ2-1	-
TGTGCCAGCAGTGACCAGTTTAATTCACCCCTCCACTTT	CASSDQFNSPLHF	-	TRBV6-4	TRBJ1-6	-
TGTGCCAGCAGTAATGGGCGCCAGCCCCAGCATTTT	CASSNGRQPQHF	-	TRBV27	TRBJ1-5	-
TGTGCCAGTAAGCCATACAACAGGGAAAATCAGCCCCAGCATTTT	CASKPYNRENQPQHF	-	TRBV19	TRBJ1-5	-
TGTGCCAGCTCAACAGGACTAGCGGGTTCCTCCTACAATGAGCAGTTCTTC	CASSTGLAGSSYNEQFF	-	TRBV18	TRBJ2-1	TRBD2
TGCAGTGCTAGATTAGGGACAGGGAAAGAAGAGACCCAGTACTTC	CSARLGTGKEETQYF	-	TRBV20-1	TRBJ2-5	TRBD1